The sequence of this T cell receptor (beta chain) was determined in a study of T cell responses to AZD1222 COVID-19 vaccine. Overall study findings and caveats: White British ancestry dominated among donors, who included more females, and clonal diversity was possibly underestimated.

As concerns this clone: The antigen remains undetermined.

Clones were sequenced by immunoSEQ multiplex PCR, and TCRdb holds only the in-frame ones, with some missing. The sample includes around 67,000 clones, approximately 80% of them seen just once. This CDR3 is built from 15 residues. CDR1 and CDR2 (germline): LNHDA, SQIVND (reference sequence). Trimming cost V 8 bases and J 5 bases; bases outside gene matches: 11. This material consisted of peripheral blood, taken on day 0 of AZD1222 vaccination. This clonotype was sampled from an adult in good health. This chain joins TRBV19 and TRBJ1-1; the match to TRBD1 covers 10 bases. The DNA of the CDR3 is TGTGCCAGTCTGTCGTCCCCGGACAGGGGGACTGAAGCTTTCTTT. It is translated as CASLSSPDRGTEAFF. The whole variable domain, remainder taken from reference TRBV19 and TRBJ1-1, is DGGITQSPKYLFRKEGQNVTLSCEQNLNHDAMYWYRQDPGQGLRLIYYSQIVNDFQKGDIAEGYSVSREKKESFPLTVTSAQKNPTAFYLCASLSSPDRGTEAFFGQGTRLTVV.